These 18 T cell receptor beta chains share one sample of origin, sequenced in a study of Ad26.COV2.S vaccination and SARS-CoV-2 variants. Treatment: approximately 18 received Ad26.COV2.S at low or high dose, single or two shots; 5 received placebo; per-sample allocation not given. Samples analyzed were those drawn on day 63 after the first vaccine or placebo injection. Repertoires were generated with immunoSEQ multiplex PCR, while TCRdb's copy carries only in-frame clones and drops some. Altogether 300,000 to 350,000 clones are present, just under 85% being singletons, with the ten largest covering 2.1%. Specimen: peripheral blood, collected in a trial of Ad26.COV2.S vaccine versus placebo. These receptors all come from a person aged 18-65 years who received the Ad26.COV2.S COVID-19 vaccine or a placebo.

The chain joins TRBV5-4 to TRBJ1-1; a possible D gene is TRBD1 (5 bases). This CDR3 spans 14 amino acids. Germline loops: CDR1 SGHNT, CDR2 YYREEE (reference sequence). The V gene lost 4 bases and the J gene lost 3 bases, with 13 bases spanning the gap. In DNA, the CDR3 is TGTGCCAGCAGCCCACCAACCAGGGACACTGAAGCTTTCTTT. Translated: CASSPPTRDTEAFF.

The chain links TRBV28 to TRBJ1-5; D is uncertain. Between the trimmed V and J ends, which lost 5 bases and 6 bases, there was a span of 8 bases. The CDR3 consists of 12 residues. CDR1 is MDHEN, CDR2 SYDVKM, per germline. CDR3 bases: TGTGCCAGCAGTGTCATGGGTCAGCCCCAGCATTTT. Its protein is CASSVMGQPQHF.

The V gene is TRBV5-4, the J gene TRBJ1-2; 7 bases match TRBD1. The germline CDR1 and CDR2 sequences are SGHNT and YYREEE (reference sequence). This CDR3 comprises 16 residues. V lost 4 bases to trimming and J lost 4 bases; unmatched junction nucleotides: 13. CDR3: CASSPSGQAASYGYTF. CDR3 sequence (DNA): TGTGCCAGCAGCCCCTCTGGACAGGCGGCCAGCTATGGCTACACCTTC.

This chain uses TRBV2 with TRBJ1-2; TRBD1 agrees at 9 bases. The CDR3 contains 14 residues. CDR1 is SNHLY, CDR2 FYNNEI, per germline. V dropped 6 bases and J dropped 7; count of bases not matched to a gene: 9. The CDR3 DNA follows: TGTGCCAGCAGAGACAGGGGGGGTGCGGTTGGCTACACCTTC. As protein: CASRDRGGAVGYTF.

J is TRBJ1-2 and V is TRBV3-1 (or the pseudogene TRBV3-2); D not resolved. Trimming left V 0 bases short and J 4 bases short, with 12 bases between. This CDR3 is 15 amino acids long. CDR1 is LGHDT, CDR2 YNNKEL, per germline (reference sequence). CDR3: CASSQESRRIYGYTF. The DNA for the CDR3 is TGTGCCAGCAGCCAAGAATCTCGGCGGATCTATGGCTACACCTTC.

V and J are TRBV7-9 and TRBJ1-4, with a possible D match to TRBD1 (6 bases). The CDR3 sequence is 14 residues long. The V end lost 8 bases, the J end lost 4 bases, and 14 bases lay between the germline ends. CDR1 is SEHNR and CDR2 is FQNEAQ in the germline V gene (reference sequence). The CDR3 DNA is TGTGCCAGCCAAACGGGGGGCCGTAATGAAAAACTGTTTTTT. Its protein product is CASQTGGRNEKLFF.

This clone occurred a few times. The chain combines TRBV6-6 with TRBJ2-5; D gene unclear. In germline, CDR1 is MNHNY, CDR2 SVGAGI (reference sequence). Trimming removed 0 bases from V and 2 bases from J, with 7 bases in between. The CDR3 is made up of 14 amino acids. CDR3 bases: TGTGCCAGCAGTTACTCAGGGATACAAGAGACCCAGTACTTC. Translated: CASSYSGIQETQYF.

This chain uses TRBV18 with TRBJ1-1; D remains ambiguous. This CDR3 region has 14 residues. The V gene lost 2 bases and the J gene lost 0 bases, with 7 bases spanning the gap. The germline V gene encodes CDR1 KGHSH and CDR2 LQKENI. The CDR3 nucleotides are TGTGCCAGCTCACCAACCAGGTTGAACACTGAAGCTTTCTTT. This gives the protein CASSPTRLNTEAFF.

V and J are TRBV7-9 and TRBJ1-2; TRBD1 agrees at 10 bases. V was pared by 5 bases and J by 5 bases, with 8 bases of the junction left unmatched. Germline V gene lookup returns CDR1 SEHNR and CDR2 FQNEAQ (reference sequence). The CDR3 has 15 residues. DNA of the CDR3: TGTGCCAGCAGCCCCGGACAGGGGGGGGGATATGGCTACACCTTC. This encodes CASSPGQGGGYGYTF. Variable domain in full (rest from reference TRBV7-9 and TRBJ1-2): DTGVSQNPRHKITKRGQNVTFRCDPISEHNRLYWYRQTLGQGPEFLTYFQNEAQLEKSRLLSDRFSAERPKGSFSTLEIQRTEQGDSAMYLCASSPGQGGGYGYTFGSGTRLTVV.

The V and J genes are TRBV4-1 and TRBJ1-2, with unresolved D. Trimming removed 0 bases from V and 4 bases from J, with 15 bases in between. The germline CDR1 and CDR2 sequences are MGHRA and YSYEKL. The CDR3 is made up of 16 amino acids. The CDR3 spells CASSQDWAAKRYGYTF. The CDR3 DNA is TGCGCCAGCAGCCAAGATTGGGCAGCCAAACGCTATGGCTACACCTTC.

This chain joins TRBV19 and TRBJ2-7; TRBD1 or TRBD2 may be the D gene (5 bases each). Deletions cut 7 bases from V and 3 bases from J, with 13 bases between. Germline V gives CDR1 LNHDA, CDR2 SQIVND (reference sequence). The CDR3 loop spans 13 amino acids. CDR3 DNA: TGTGCCAGTAAGGTAGAGGGGAGCTACGAGCAGTACTTC. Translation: CASKVEGSYEQYF. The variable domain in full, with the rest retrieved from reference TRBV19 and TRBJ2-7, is DGGITQSPKYLFRKEGQNVTLSCEQNLNHDAMYWYRQDPGQGLRLIYYSQIVNDFQKGDIAEGYSVSREKKESFPLTVTSAQKNPTAFYLCASKVEGSYEQYFGPGTRLTVT.

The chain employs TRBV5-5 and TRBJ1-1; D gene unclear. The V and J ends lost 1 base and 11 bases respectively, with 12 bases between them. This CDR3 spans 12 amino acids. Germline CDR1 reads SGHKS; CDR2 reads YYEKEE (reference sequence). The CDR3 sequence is CASSLSSVGAFF. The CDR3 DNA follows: TGTGCCAGCAGCTTGTCGTCGGTCGGGGCTTTCTTT. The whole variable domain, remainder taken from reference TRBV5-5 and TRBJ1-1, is DAGVTQSPTHLIKTRGQQVTLRCSPISGHKSVSWYQQVLGQGPQFIFQYYEKEERGRGNFPDRFSARQFPNYSSELNVNALLLGDSALYLCASSLSSVGAFFGQGTRLTVV.

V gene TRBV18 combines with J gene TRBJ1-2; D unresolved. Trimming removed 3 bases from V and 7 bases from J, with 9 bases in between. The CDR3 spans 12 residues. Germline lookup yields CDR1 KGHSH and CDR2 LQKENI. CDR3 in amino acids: CASSPEGFGYTF. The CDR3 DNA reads TGTGCCAGCTCACCTGAAGGGTTTGGCTACACCTTC.

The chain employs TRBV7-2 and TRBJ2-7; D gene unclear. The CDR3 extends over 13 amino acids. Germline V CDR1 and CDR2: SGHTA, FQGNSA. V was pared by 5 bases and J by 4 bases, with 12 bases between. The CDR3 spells CASSPGPFYEQYF. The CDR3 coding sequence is TGTGCCAGCAGCCCTGGACCTTTTTACGAGCAGTACTTC.

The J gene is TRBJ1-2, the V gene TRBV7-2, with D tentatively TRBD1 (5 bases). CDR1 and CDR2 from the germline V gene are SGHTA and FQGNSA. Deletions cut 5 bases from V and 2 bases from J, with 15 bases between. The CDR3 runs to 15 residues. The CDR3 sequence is CASSTRKTVNYGYTF. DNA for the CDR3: TGTGCCAGCAGCACGCGAAAGACAGTAAACTATGGCTACACCTTC.

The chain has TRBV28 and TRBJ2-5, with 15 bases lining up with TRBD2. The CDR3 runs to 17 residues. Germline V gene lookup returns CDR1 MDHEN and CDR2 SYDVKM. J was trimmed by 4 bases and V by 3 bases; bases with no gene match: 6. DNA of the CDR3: TGTGCCAGCAGTTTGGCGGGACTAGCGGGGGGATTAGAGACCCAGTACTTC. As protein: CASSLAGLAGGLETQYF.

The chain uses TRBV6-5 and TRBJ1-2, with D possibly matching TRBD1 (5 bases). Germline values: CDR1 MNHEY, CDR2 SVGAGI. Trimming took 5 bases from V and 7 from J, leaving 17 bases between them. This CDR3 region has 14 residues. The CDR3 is CASSHRDHEGGYTF. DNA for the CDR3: TGTGCCAGCAGTCACCGGGACCATGAGGGTGGCTACACCTTC.

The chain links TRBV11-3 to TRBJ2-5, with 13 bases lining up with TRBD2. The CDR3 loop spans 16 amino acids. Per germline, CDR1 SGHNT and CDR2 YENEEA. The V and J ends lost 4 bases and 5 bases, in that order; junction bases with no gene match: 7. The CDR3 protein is CASSSPTSGGAETQYF. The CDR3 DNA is TGTGCCAGCAGCTCCCCTACTAGCGGGGGGGCCGAGACCCAGTACTTC.